This T cell receptor beta chain was obtained from a study of shared clonotypes between healthy human individuals. Trimming took 3 bases from V and 7 from J, leaving 10 bases between them. The CDR3 extends over 12 amino acids. Germline V gene sequence: CDR1 SGHVS, CDR2 FNYEAQ. Assay used: immunoSEQ multiplex PCR; TCRdb lists only in-frame clones, some missing. The data contain about 520,000 clones, 65% to 85% of them seen just once; the ten biggest clones take up about an eighth. The sample consisted of PBMCs. This sequence was found in a woman between 40 and 50 years old in good health. Some clones in this sample may be carry-over from other donors' samples. The chain is built from TRBV7-6 and TRBJ2-7; D gene unclear. CDR3 DNA sequence: TGTGCCAGCAGCTTGGTCCCTCGGGAGCAGTACTTC. The encoded protein is CASSLVPREQYF.